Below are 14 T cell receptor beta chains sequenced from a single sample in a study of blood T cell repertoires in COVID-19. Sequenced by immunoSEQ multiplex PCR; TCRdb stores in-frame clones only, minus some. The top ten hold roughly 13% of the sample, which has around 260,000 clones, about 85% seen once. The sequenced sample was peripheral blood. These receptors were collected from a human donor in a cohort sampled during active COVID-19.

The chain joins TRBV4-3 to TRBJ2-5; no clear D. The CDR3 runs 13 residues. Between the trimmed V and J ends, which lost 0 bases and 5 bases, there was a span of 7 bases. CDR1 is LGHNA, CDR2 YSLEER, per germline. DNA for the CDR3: TGCGCCAGCAGCCAAGATCAGGCGGAGACCCAGTACTTC. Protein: CASSQDQAETQYF.

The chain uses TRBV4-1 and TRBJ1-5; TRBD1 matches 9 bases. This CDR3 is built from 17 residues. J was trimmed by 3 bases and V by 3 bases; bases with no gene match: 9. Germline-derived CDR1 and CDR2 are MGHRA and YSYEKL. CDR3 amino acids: CASSQGKGQGLNQPQHF. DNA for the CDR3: TGCGCCAGCAGCCAGGGAAAGGGACAGGGACTCAATCAGCCCCAGCATTTT.

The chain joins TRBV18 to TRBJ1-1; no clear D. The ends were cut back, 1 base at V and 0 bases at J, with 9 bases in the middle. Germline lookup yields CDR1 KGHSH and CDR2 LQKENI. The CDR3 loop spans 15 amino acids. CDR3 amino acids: CASSPRLSMNTEAFF. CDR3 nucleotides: TGTGCCAGCTCACCACGACTGTCTATGAACACTGAAGCTTTCTTT. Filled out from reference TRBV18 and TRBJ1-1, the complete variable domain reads NAGVMQNPRHLVRRRGQEARLRCSPMKGHSHVYWYRQLPEEGLKFMVYLQKENIIDESGMPKERFSAEFPKEGPSILRIQQVVRGDSAAYFCASSPRLSMNTEAFFGQGTRLTVV.

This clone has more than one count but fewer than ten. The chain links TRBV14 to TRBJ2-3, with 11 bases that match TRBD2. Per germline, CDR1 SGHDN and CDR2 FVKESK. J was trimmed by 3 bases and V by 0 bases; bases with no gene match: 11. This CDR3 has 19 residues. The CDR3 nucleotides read TGTGCCAGCAGCCAAGATACGAAGGCTAGCGGGAGGTATACAGATACGCAGTATTTT. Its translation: CASSQDTKASGRYTDTQYF.

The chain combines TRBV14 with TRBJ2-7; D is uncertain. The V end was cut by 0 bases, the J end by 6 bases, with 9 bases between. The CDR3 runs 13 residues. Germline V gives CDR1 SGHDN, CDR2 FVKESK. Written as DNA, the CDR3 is TGTGCCAGCAGCCAAGACAGGCTGTTCGAGCAGTACTTC. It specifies CASSQDRLFEQYF.

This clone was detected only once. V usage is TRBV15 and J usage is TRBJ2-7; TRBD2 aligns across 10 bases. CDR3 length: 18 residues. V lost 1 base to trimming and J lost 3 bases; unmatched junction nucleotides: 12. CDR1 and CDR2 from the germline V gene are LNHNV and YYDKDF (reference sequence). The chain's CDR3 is CATSRGLPSGSLFYEQYF. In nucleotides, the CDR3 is TGTGCCACCAGCAGAGGGCTCCCTAGCGGGAGTTTGTTCTACGAGCAGTACTTC.

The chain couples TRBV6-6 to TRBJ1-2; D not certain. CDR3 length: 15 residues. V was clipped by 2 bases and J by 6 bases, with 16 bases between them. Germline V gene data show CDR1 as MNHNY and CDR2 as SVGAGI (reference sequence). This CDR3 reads CASSYEARTPNGYTF. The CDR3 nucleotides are TGTGCCAGCAGTTACGAGGCCCGGACTCCTAATGGCTACACCTTC.

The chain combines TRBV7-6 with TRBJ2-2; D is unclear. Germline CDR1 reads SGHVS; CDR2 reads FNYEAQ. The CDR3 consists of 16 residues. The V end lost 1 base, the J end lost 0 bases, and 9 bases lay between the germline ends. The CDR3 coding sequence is TGTGCCAGCAGCTTAGGTCCTAGGACGAACACCGGGGAGCTGTTTTTT. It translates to CASSLGPRTNTGELFF.

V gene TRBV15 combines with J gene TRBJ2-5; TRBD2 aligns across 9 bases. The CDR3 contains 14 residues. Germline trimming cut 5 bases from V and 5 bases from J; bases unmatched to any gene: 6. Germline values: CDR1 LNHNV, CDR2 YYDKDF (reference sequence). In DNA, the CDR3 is TGTGCCACCAGCTTGCGGGAGGGCCGGGAGACCCAGTACTTC. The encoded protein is CATSLREGRETQYF.

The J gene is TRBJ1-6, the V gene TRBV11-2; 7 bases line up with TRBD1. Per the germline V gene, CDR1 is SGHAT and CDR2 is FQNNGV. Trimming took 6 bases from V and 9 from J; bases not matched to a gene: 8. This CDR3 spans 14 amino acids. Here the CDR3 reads CASSLRQGSSPLHF. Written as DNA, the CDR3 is TGTGCCAGCAGTCTTAGACAGGGTAGTTCACCCCTCCACTTT.

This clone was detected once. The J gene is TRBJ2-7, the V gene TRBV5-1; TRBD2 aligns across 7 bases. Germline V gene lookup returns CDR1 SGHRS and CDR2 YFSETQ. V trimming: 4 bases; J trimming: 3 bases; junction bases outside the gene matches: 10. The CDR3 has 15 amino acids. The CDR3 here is CASSHGGLSSYEQYF. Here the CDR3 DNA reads TGCGCCAGCAGCCACGGGGGACTAAGCAGCTACGAGCAGTACTTC.

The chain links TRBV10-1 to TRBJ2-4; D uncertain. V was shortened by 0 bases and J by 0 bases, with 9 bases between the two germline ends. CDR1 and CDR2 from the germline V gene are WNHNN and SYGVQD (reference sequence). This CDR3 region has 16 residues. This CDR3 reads CASSESHRLAKNIQYF. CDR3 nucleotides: TGCGCCAGCAGTGAGTCCCATAGATTAGCCAAAAACATTCAGTACTTC.

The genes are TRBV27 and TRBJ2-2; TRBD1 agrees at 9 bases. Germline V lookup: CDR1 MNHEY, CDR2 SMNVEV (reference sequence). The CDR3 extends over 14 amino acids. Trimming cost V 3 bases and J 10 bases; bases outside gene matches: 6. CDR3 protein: CASSLGTGPEELFF. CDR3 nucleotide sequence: TGTGCCAGCAGTTTGGGGACAGGGCCAGAGGAGCTGTTTTTT.

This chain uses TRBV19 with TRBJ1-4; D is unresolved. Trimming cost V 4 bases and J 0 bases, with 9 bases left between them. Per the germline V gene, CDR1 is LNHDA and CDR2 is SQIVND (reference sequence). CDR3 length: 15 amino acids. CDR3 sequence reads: CASSKTGTTNEKLFF. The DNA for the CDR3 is TGTGCCAGTAGTAAAACCGGGACAACTAATGAAAAACTGTTTTTT. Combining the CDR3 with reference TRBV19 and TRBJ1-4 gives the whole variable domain DGGITQSPKYLFRKEGQNVTLSCEQNLNHDAMYWYRQDPGQGLRLIYYSQIVNDFQKGDIAEGYSVSREKKESFPLTVTSAQKNPTAFYLCASSKTGTTNEKLFFGSGTQLSVL.